The 27 T cell receptor beta chains listed next were all sequenced from one sample in a study of long-term antiretroviral therapy in people with HIV. Researchers report immunoSEQ v3.0 was run at survey level. Profiling relied on immunoSEQ multiplex PCR, and the TCRdb table lists in-frame clones only, not all of them. The profile shows 20,000 to 25,000 clones, about 86% of them singletons. The source was unsorted PBMCs, collected 1.3 years after starting antiretroviral therapy. Receptors were obtained from a man aged 55 to 69 with HIV.

This rearrangement joins TRBV2 to TRBJ1-3, with D possibly TRBD1 on 5 matching bases. V was pared by 5 bases and J by 0 bases, with 11 bases between. Germline V lookup: CDR1 SNHLY, CDR2 FYNNEI. The CDR3 length is 15 residues. CDR3 protein: CASSPGRPSGNTIYF. In DNA, the CDR3 is TGTGCCAGCAGTCCGGGACGGCCCTCTGGAAACACCATATATTTT.

Only a few counts were recorded for this clone. J is TRBJ2-2 and V is TRBV2, with D unclear. There are 12 residues in the CDR3. Germline V gene lookup returns CDR1 SNHLY and CDR2 FYNNEI. V lost 7 bases, J lost 1 base, and 4 bases lay in between. CDR3 region: CASTRNTGELFF. As DNA, the CDR3 is TGTGCCAGCACGAGGAACACCGGGGAGCTGTTTTTT.

This chain joins TRBV9 and TRBJ2-4; D remains ambiguous. CDR1 is SGDLS, CDR2 YYNGEE, per germline. V lost 2 bases to trimming and J lost 8 bases, with 14 bases between them. This CDR3 is built from 14 residues. The CDR3 DNA follows: TGTGCCAGCAGCGTCACCCCCGACCCCGACATTCAGTACTTC. Residues: CASSVTPDPDIQYF.

The chain has TRBV2 and TRBJ1-4; TRBD1 matches at 9 bases. Germline values: CDR1 SNHLY, CDR2 FYNNEI. The CDR3 totals 14 residues. Trimming took 6 bases from V and 8 from J; bases not matched to a gene: 7. CDR3 sequence reads: CASSSGQGWEKLFF. As DNA, the CDR3 is TGTGCCAGCAGCTCGGGACAGGGCTGGGAAAAACTGTTTTTT.

The chain couples TRBV7-9 to TRBJ1-1; no reliable D call. V lost 5 bases and J 1 base, leaving 8 bases between the germline ends. Germline lookup yields CDR1 SEHNR and CDR2 FQNEAQ (reference sequence). The CDR3 covers 13 residues. The CDR3 region is CASSRQENTEAFF. The CDR3 nucleotides read TGTGCCAGCAGCCGCCAGGAGAACACTGAAGCTTTCTTT.

The DNA of the CDR3 is TGTGCCAGCAGTGAGGGCTTTTTAGGGAACACTGAAGCTTTCTTT. Protein sequence: CASSEGFLGNTEAFF. The chain employs TRBV6-1 and TRBJ1-1; D is undetermined. Germline V gene sequence: CDR1 MNHNS, CDR2 SASEGT. The CDR3 length is 15 residues. The V gene lost 3 bases and the J gene lost 1 base, with 12 bases spanning the gap.

In DNA form, the CDR3 reads TGCAGCGTTGTTGGAGGACAGGGAGAGGAGACCCAGTACTTC. This gives the protein CSVVGGQGEETQYF. This chain connects TRBV29-1 to TRBJ2-5, with TRBD1 matching 8 bases. Germline V gives CDR1 SQVTM, CDR2 ANQGSEA. The CDR3 is made up of 14 amino acids. The trim removed 4 bases at V and 5 bases at J, leaving 9 bases unmatched.

The chain is built from TRBV18 and TRBJ2-1, with D possibly matching TRBD2 (5 bases). The V and J ends lost 3 bases and 4 bases respectively, with 10 bases between them. The CDR3 is made up of 14 amino acids. Germline CDR1 reads KGHSH; CDR2 reads LQKENI. The CDR3 region is CASSPDGLYNEQFF. As DNA, the CDR3 is TGTGCCAGCTCACCTGACGGACTTTACAATGAGCAGTTCTTC.

This clone was observed a handful of times. The V call is TRBV7-8, the J call TRBJ2-2; D gene ambiguous. Trimming stripped 1 base from V and 7 bases from J, with 7 bases between. Germline CDR1 is SGHVS and CDR2 is FQNEAQ. This CDR3 comprises 13 residues. CDR3 amino acids: CASSLGLVGELFF. CDR3 sequence (DNA): TGTGCCAGCAGCTTAGGACTGGTCGGGGAGCTGTTTTTT.

A single count supports this clone. The chain employs TRBV5-6 and TRBJ1-5; D perhaps matches TRBD1 (6 bases). This CDR3 spans 15 amino acids. CDR1 and CDR2 (germline): SGHDT, YYEEEE. V was shortened by 1 base and J by 1 base, with 9 bases between the two germline ends. The CDR3 sequence is CASSLLRGSNQPQHF. The CDR3 DNA reads TGTGCCAGCAGCTTGTTAAGGGGGAGCAATCAGCCCCAGCATTTT. The variable domain in full, with the rest retrieved from reference TRBV5-6 and TRBJ1-5, is DAGVTQSPTHLIKTRGQQVTLRCSPKSGHDTVSWYQQALGQGPQFIFQYYEEEERQRGNFPDRFSGHQFPNYSSELNVNALLLGDSALYLCASSLLRGSNQPQHFGDGTRLSIL.

V is TRBV2 and J is TRBJ2-2, with a weak D call TRBD1 (6 bases). The ends were cut back, 6 bases at V and 0 bases at J, with 8 bases in the middle. The germline V gene has CDR1 SNHLY and CDR2 FYNNEI. The CDR3 extends over 14 amino acids. Here the CDR3 reads CASRDRSNTGELFF. As DNA, the CDR3 is TGTGCCAGCAGGGACAGATCGAACACCGGGGAGCTGTTTTTT.

This clone occurred a few times. This sequence joins TRBV18 and TRBJ1-2; D ambiguous. Trimming left V 2 bases short and J 5 bases short, with 9 bases between. The length of the CDR3 is 13 residues. Germline CDR1 is KGHSH and CDR2 is LQKENI. The CDR3 bases are TGTGCCAGCTCACCAGACGCGAGGTATGGCTACACCTTC. It encodes CASSPDARYGYTF.

The chain links TRBV7-9 to TRBJ1-5, with 8 bases identical to TRBD1. Losses at the gene ends were 3 bases for V and 0 bases for J; bases not matched to a gene: 1. Germline V CDR1 and CDR2: SEHNR, FQNEAQ (reference sequence). CDR3 size: 15 residues. The CDR3 DNA follows: TGTGCCAGCAGCTTGGGGACAGGTAGCAATCAGCCCCAGCATTTT. It codes for CASSLGTGSNQPQHF.

The V call is TRBV7-3, the J call TRBJ1-1; D not certain. The ends were cut back, 0 bases at V and 3 bases at J, with 14 bases in the middle. Germline V lookup: CDR1 SGHTA, CDR2 FQGTGA. The CDR3 length is 16 residues. CDR3 nucleotide sequence: TGTGCCAGCAGCTTAACGTGGTTTCTCGGGTACACTGAAGCTTTCTTT. Translation: CASSLTWFLGYTEAFF.

The V and J genes are TRBV5-6 and TRBJ2-7; D uncertain. Germline CDR1 reads SGHDT; CDR2 reads YYEEEE. V lost 4 bases to trimming and J lost 1 base, with 6 bases between them. This CDR3 comprises 12 residues. CDR3 protein: CASSITSYEQYF. CDR3 sequence (DNA): TGTGCCAGCAGCATCACTTCCTACGAGCAGTACTTC.

The V gene is TRBV5-1, the J gene TRBJ2-1; the match to TRBD2 covers 12 bases. CDR3 length: 15 amino acids. Trimming took 3 bases from V and 4 from J; bases not matched to a gene: 2. Germline V gene data show CDR1 as SGHRS and CDR2 as YFSETQ. The CDR3 DNA reads as TGCGCCAGCAGCTCCGGGACTAGCGGGTACAATGAGCAGTTCTTC. Protein product: CASSSGTSGYNEQFF.

This sequence joins TRBV4-1 and TRBJ2-7; tentative D call: TRBD1 (5 bases). Germline loops: CDR1 MGHRA, CDR2 YSYEKL. The CDR3 extends over 13 amino acids. Deletions cut 5 bases from V and 3 bases from J, with 11 bases between. The CDR3 nucleotides are TGCGCCAGCAGCTTAAACCAGGGCTACGAGCAGTACTTC. This sequence encodes CASSLNQGYEQYF.

The chain employs TRBV18 and TRBJ1-5; 10 bases align to TRBD1. Trimming took 4 bases from V and 4 from J; bases not matched to a gene: 4. CDR3 length: 15 amino acids. Germline V gene sequence: CDR1 KGHSH, CDR2 LQKENI. The CDR3 sequence is CASSLGTGENQPQHF. The CDR3 DNA follows: TGTGCCAGCTCACTAGGGACAGGGGAAAATCAGCCCCAGCATTTT. The whole variable domain, filled in from reference TRBV18 and TRBJ1-5, reads NAGVMQNPRHLVRRRGQEARLRCSPMKGHSHVYWYRQLPEEGLKFMVYLQKENIIDESGMPKERFSAEFPKEGPSILRIQQVVRGDSAAYFCASSLGTGENQPQHFGDGTRLSIL.

The chain recombines TRBV27 with TRBJ2-1, with 7 bases fitting TRBD1. With V trimmed by 9 bases and J by 4 bases, 3 bases remained unmatched. This CDR3 is 12 amino acids long. CDR1 and CDR2 from the germline V gene are MNHEY and SMNVEV (reference sequence). The CDR3 nucleotides are TGTGCCAGGACAGGGTTTTACAATGAGCAGTTCTTC. Translation: CARTGFYNEQFF.

A few counts support this clone. This chain links TRBV4-2 with TRBJ2-2; D not certain. This CDR3 spans 13 amino acids. Germline CDR1 LGHNA, CDR2 YNFKEQ. V was pared by 4 bases and J by 1 base, with 4 bases between. DNA for the CDR3: TGTGCCAGCAGCCGAGAGAACACCGGGGAGCTGTTTTTT. This gives the protein CASSRENTGELFF.

This chain uses TRBV5-1 with TRBJ2-5; D possibly corresponds to TRBD2 (5 bases). Trimming shortened V by 6 bases and J by 5 bases, and 14 bases separated the two germline ends. The CDR3 is made up of 13 amino acids. The germline V gene encodes CDR1 SGHRS and CDR2 YFSETQ. The CDR3 DNA follows: TGCGCCAGCATCCCCCAACCGGGGGAGACCCAGTACTTC. This encodes CASIPQPGETQYF.

This rearrangement joins TRBV4-2 to TRBJ2-3; TRBD2 matches 14 bases. The CDR3 runs to 18 residues. Germline CDR1 reads LGHNA; CDR2 reads YNFKEQ. Losses at the gene ends were 3 bases for V and 5 bases for J; bases not matched to a gene: 10. CDR3 sequence (DNA): TGTGCCAGCAGCCAGGAGGGACTAGCGGGAGTTCTGTTAGATACGCAGTATTTT. Protein product: CASSQEGLAGVLLDTQYF.

CDR3 residues: CASSLGGSGFYNEQFF. The CDR3 DNA is TGTGCCAGCAGTTTGGGGGGTAGCGGGTTCTACAATGAGCAGTTCTTC. The chain links TRBV28 to TRBJ2-1; 7 bases align to TRBD2. The trim removed 3 bases at V and 3 bases at J, leaving 8 bases unmatched. This CDR3 is built from 16 residues. In germline, CDR1 is MDHEN, CDR2 SYDVKM.

This rearrangement joins TRBV5-5 to TRBJ2-4; D might be TRBD1 (7 bases). CDR3 length equals 15 residues. The V gene's germline CDR1 is SGHKS and CDR2 YYEKEE (reference sequence). Trimming stripped 1 base from V and 9 bases from J, with 17 bases between. CDR3 in amino acids: CASSLLWQGGGIQYF. The CDR3 DNA is TGTGCCAGCAGCTTGCTCTGGCAGGGGGGAGGCATTCAGTACTTC.

CDR3 protein: CATLAQPRTDEQYF. CDR3 DNA sequence: TGTGCCACCCTGGCGCAGCCGAGGACGGACGAGCAGTACTTC. This chain joins TRBV10-3 and TRBJ2-7, with D hard to call. Trimming removed 10 bases from V and 5 bases from J, with 21 bases in between. From germline, CDR1 is ENHRY and CDR2 SYGVKD. CDR3 length: 14 amino acids.

This clone has just a few counts. The V call is TRBV2, the J call TRBJ1-5; 9 bases are shared with TRBD1. Germline loops: CDR1 SNHLY, CDR2 FYNNEI. V was pared by 5 bases and J by 0 bases, with 2 bases of the junction left unmatched. The CDR3 is 15 amino acids. Here the CDR3 reads CASSWGQGSNQPQHF. CDR3 nucleotide sequence: TGTGCCAGCAGTTGGGGACAGGGTAGCAATCAGCCCCAGCATTTT.

V usage is TRBV4-2 and J usage is TRBJ2-1, with 8 positions matching TRBD2. The CDR3 covers 14 residues. V was clipped by 4 bases and J by 8 bases; unmatched bases: 7. The germline CDR1 and CDR2 sequences are LGHNA and YNFKEQ. The DNA of the CDR3 is TGTGCCAGCAGCCCGGGACTAGGTCGGGATGAGCAGTTCTTC. It translates to CASSPGLGRDEQFF.